Following are 22 T cell receptor beta chains from one sample sequenced in a study of cytomegalovirus exposure and HLA in healthy donors. Primers: 60 Vbeta forward and 13 Jbeta reverse. Produced via immunoSEQ multiplex PCR; TCRdb's table is partial and in-frame only. The table includes approximately 220,000 clones, approximately 88% detected once. The sample taken for sequencing was PBMCs. The source is a boy aged 2 to 10 in good health and CMV-seronegative.

This chain connects TRBV5-4 to TRBJ2-5; 16 bases are shared with TRBD2. Germline V gives CDR1 SGHNT, CDR2 YYREEE (reference sequence). Trimming at V came to 4 bases and at J to 4 bases, leaving 7 bases not matched to a gene. This CDR3 comprises 17 residues. CDR3 DNA sequence: TGTGCCAGCAGCCCGGGACTAGCGGGGGGGAGTCGAGAGACCCAGTACTTC. Protein sequence: CASSPGLAGGSRETQYF.

The chain couples TRBV25-1 to TRBJ2-7, with D maybe TRBD2 (5 bases). Trimming removed 6 bases from V and 2 bases from J, with 8 bases in between. Germline CDR1 reads MGHDK; CDR2 reads SYGVNS. The CDR3 loop spans 12 amino acids. The CDR3 sequence: CASSASPYEQYF. CDR3 nucleotide sequence: TGTGCCAGCAGCGCTAGCCCCTACGAGCAGTACTTC.

This chain joins TRBV5-4 and TRBJ1-1; 9 bases line up with TRBD1. Germline CDR1 SGHNT, CDR2 YYREEE (reference sequence). The CDR3 is 14 amino acids. V lost 4 bases, J lost 4 bases, and 5 bases stayed unmatched. CDR3 loop: CASSVTGGGTEAFF. The DNA for the CDR3 is TGTGCCAGCAGCGTGACAGGGGGAGGCACTGAAGCTTTCTTT.

V is TRBV7-2 and J is TRBJ2-1; tentative D call: TRBD1 (6 bases). This CDR3 is 13 amino acids long. The V and J ends lost 1 base and 8 bases respectively, with 9 bases between them. The germline V gene has CDR1 SGHTA and CDR2 FQGNSA. This CDR3 is CASSLVGADEQFF. CDR3 in DNA: TGTGCCAGCAGCTTAGTGGGGGCAGATGAGCAGTTCTTC.

The chain recombines TRBV7-9 with TRBJ1-4, with unresolved D. Per the germline V gene, CDR1 is SEHNR and CDR2 is FQNEAQ (reference sequence). With 5 bases removed from V and 4 bases from J, the gap between germline ends came to 8 bases. The CDR3 extends over 13 amino acids. DNA of the CDR3: TGTGCCAGCAGCCCCGGGAGTAATGAAAAACTGTTTTTT. It specifies CASSPGSNEKLFF.

The chain's CDR3 is CASSPARTGAYGYTF. CDR3 in DNA: TGTGCCAGTAGCCCGGCCCGGACGGGAGCTTATGGCTACACCTTC. V gene TRBV19 combines with J gene TRBJ1-2, with no clear D. Germline CDR1 LNHDA, CDR2 SQIVND (reference sequence). CDR3 length equals 15 residues. V lost 6 bases and J lost 5, with 19 bases in between.

The chain joins TRBV27 to TRBJ2-7, with TRBD2 matching over 9 bases. V lost 2 bases and J lost 3; bases outside the gene matches: 5. The germline gives CDR1 MNHEY, CDR2 SMNVEV (reference sequence). The CDR3 has 15 amino acids. The CDR3 region has the DNA TGTGCCAGCAGTTTAGTAGCGGGAGACTTCTACGAGCAGTACTTC. Amino acids: CASSLVAGDFYEQYF.

The chain links TRBV6-6 to TRBJ1-2, with D unresolved. Germline assignment: CDR1 MNHNY and CDR2 SVGAGI (reference sequence). The CDR3 runs to 14 residues. V shed 2 bases and J shed 4 bases, with 11 bases lying between them. The CDR3 spells CASSYDTGSYGYTF. Written as DNA, the CDR3 is TGTGCCAGCAGTTACGACACTGGGAGCTATGGCTACACCTTC.

The CDR3 DNA follows: TGTGCCAGCACAGGACTAGCGGGGGGGCTAGGCAATGAGCAGTTCTTC. It is translated as CASTGLAGGLGNEQFF. The rearrangement uses TRBV9 and TRBJ2-1, with 15 bases matching TRBD2. The CDR3 totals 16 residues. Looked up from germline, CDR1 is SGDLS and CDR2 is YYNGEE. V was pared by 6 bases and J by 6 bases, with 7 bases of the junction left unmatched.

The V and J genes are TRBV5-4 and TRBJ2-1, with D hard to call. Germline V lookup: CDR1 SGHNT, CDR2 YYREEE (reference sequence). This CDR3 contains 15 residues. Trimming cost V 3 bases and J 4 bases, with 14 bases left between them. CDR3 loop: CASSSTSSSYNEQFF. CDR3 in DNA: TGTGCCAGCAGCTCGACATCATCCTCTTACAATGAGCAGTTCTTC. Supplemented by reference TRBV5-4 and TRBJ2-1, the full variable domain reads ETGVTQSPTHLIKTRGQQVTLRCSSQSGHNTVSWYQQALGQGPQFIFQYYREEENGRGNFPPRFSGLQFPNYSSELNVNALELDDSALYLCASSSTSSSYNEQFFGPGTRLTVL.

In its sample, this clone was seen a few times. The genes are TRBV4-1 and TRBJ2-7; 7 bases line up with TRBD2. Germline CDR1 is MGHRA and CDR2 is YSYEKL. This CDR3 region has 16 residues. Trimming cost V 4 bases and J 5 bases; bases outside gene matches: 14. The chain's CDR3 is CASSLDGTTISHEQYF. The CDR3 DNA reads as TGCGCCAGCAGCCTGGATGGGACTACAATTTCCCACGAGCAGTACTTC.

J is TRBJ2-7 and V is TRBV27; 10 nucleotides match TRBD1. V trimming: 7 bases; J trimming: 2 bases; junction bases outside the gene matches: 2. This CDR3 comprises 13 residues. CDR1 and CDR2 (germline): MNHEY, SMNVEV (reference sequence). CDR3 nucleotides: TGTGCCAGCATCGGGACAGGGGCCTACGAGCAGTACTTC. It codes for CASIGTGAYEQYF.

The chain is built from TRBV5-1 and TRBJ1-1, with 8 bases lining up with TRBD1. The germline V gene encodes CDR1 SGHRS and CDR2 YFSETQ. V shed 4 bases, J shed 8 bases, and the junction held 10 bases outside the gene matches. The CDR3 loop spans 14 amino acids. CDR3 sequence: CASSGQDRASEAFF. The CDR3, as DNA: TGCGCCAGCAGCGGACAGGACAGGGCCTCGGAAGCTTTCTTT.

The rearrangement links TRBV19 to TRBJ1-1; TRBD1 matches 9 bases. In germline, CDR1 is LNHDA, CDR2 SQIVND (reference sequence). The CDR3 runs to 14 residues. Trimming at V came to 7 bases and at J to 5 bases, leaving 8 bases not matched to a gene. Here the CDR3 DNA reads TGTGCCAGTACCCCACAGGGGGCGAGGACTGAAGCTTTCTTT. As protein: CASTPQGARTEAFF.

This rearrangement joins TRBV7-2 to TRBJ1-2; the D gene is possibly TRBD1 (6 bases). Trimming removed 1 base at V and 3 bases at J, with 9 bases between. The CDR3 is 14 residues long. Germline assignment: CDR1 SGHTA and CDR2 FQGNSA. CDR3 protein: CASSLGGQDYGYTF. CDR3 DNA: TGTGCCAGCAGCTTAGGGGGGCAGGACTATGGCTACACCTTC.

The chain uses TRBV7-9 and TRBJ1-2; the match to TRBD1 covers 11 bases. The V and J ends lost 4 bases and 3 bases, in that order; junction bases with no gene match: 7. CDR3 length: 16 amino acids. The germline CDR1 and CDR2 sequences are SEHNR and FQNEAQ (reference sequence). In DNA, the CDR3 is TGTGCCAGCAGCTCCGGACAGGGGGCGCTCGACTATGGCTACACCTTC. This gives the protein CASSSGQGALDYGYTF.

This clone was counted between two and nine times. The V gene is TRBV5-4, the J gene TRBJ2-2; 10 bases agree with TRBD2. V gave up 5 bases and J gave up 4 bases; unmatched junction bases: 8. Germline CDR1 reads SGHNT; CDR2 reads YYREEE (reference sequence). The CDR3 sequence is 16 residues long. Here the CDR3 reads CASRPGLADATGELFF. CDR3 nucleotide sequence: TGTGCCAGCAGACCTGGACTAGCGGATGCCACCGGGGAGCTGTTTTTT.

V is TRBV11-2 and J is TRBJ1-4, with TRBD1 as a possible D gene (5 bases). The CDR3 has 15 amino acids. V lost 3 bases and J 2 bases, leaving 10 bases between the germline ends. Germline CDR1 SGHAT, CDR2 FQNNGV. The CDR3 DNA is TGTGCCAGCAGCTTTGGGGGGTTTACTAATGAAAAACTGTTTTTT. It is translated as CASSFGGFTNEKLFF.

The chain has TRBV5-4 and TRBJ2-1, with TRBD1 matching 10 bases. The trim removed 0 bases at V and 5 bases at J, leaving 5 bases unmatched. Per the germline V gene, CDR1 is SGHNT and CDR2 is YYREEE (reference sequence). This CDR3 comprises 16 residues. DNA for the CDR3: TGTGCCAGCAGCTTGGGGCCGGGACAGGGGAACAATGAGCAGTTCTTC. Translating gives CASSLGPGQGNNEQFF.

This chain joins TRBV14 and TRBJ2-7, with 10 bases lining up with TRBD1. This CDR3 has 18 amino acids. V was pared by 5 bases and J by 3 bases, with 16 bases of the junction left unmatched. Germline lookup yields CDR1 SGHDN and CDR2 FVKESK. CDR3: CASSFGQGVSLRIYEQYF. CDR3 nucleotide sequence: TGTGCCAGCAGCTTCGGACAGGGGGTGTCCTTGCGTATCTACGAGCAGTACTTC.

V is TRBV5-1 and J is TRBJ1-1, with 7 bases aligning to TRBD1. CDR3 length: 13 residues. Germline V gene lookup returns CDR1 SGHRS and CDR2 YFSETQ. The trim removed 3 bases at V and 10 bases at J, leaving 9 bases unmatched. CDR3 DNA: TGCGCCAGCAGCTACGACAGGGTTCGCGGAGCTTTCTTT. It yields the protein CASSYDRVRGAFF.

The chain uses TRBV27 and TRBJ2-1; 11 nucleotides line up with TRBD1. This CDR3 comprises 14 residues. The trim removed 5 bases at V and 6 bases at J, leaving 3 bases unmatched. In germline, CDR1 is MNHEY, CDR2 SMNVEV (reference sequence). CDR3 bases: TGTGCCAGCAGTCCCGGGACAGGGGGCAATGAGCAGTTCTTC. Translated: CASSPGTGGNEQFF.